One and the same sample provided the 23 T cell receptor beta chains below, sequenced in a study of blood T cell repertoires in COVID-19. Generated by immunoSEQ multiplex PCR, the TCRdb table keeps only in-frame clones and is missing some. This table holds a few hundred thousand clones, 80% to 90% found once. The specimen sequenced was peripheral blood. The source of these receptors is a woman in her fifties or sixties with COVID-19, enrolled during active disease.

This chain's CDR3 is CASSQDGGDRGLLGLYNEQFF. Here the CDR3 DNA reads TGTGCCAGCAGCCAAGATGGTGGGGACAGGGGCCTCCTCGGACTGTACAATGAGCAGTTCTTC. V and J are TRBV4-2 and TRBJ2-1; 10 bases map to TRBD1. V shed 0 bases and J 4 bases; nucleotides not matched to a gene: 18. CDR1 is LGHNA and CDR2 is YNFKEQ in the germline V gene. This CDR3 is built from 21 residues.

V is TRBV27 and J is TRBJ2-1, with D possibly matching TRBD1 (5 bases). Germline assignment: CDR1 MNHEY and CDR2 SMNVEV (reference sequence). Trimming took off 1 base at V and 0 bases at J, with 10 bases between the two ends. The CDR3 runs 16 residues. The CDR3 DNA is TGTGCCAGCAGTTTATTCCAGGGCCTCTCCTACAATGAGCAGTTCTTC. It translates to CASSLFQGLSYNEQFF.

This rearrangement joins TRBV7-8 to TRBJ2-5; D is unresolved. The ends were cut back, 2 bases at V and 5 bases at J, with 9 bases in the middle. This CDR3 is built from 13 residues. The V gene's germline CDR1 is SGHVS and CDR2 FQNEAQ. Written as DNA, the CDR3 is TGTGCCAGCAGCTTAACTTTGCGGGAGACCCAGTACTTC. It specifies CASSLTLRETQYF.

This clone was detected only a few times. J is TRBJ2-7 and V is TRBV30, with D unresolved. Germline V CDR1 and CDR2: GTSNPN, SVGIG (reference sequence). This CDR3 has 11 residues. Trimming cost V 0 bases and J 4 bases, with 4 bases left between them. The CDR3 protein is CAWSVRYEQYF. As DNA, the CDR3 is TGTGCCTGGAGTGTACGGTACGAGCAGTACTTC.

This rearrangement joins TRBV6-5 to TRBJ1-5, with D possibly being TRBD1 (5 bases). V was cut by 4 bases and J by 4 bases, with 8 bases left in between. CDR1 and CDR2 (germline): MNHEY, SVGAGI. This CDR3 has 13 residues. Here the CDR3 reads CASSSDRNQPQHF. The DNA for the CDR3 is TGTGCCAGCAGTTCTGACAGAAATCAGCCCCAGCATTTT.

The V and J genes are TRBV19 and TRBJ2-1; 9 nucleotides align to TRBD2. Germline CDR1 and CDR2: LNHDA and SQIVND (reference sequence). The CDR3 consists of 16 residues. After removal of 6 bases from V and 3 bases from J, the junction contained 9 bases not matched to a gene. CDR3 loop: CASRGLAGEFYNEQFF. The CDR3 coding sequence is TGTGCCAGTAGGGGATTAGCGGGAGAGTTCTACAATGAGCAGTTCTTC.

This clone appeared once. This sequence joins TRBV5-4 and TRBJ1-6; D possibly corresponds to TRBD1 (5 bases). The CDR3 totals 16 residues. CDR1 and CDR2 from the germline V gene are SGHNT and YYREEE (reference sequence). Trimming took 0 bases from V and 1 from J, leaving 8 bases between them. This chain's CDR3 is CASSLGGGSYNSPLHF. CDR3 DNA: TGTGCCAGCAGCTTGGGTGGGGGGTCCTATAATTCACCCCTCCACTTT.

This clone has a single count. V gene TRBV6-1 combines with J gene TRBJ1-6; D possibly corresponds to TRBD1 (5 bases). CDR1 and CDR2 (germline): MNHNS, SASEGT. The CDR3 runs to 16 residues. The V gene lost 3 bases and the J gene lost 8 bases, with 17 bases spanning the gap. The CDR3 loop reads CASSDSMGLAHSPLHF. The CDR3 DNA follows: TGTGCCAGCAGTGACAGTATGGGACTTGCCCATTCACCCCTCCACTTT.

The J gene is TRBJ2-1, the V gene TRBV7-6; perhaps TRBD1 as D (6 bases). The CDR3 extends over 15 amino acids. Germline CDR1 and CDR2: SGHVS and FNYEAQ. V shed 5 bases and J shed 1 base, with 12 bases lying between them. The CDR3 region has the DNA TGTGCCAGCAGCGTGGACAGTTTTTCCTACAATGAGCAGTTCTTC. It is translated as CASSVDSFSYNEQFF.

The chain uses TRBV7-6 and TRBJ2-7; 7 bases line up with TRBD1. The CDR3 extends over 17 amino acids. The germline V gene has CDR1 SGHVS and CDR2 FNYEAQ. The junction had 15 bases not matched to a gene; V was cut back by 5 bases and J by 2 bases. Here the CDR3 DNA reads TGTGCCAGCAGCCCCCGAGATGACAGGACAGGAACCTACGAGCAGTACTTC. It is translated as CASSPRDDRTGTYEQYF.

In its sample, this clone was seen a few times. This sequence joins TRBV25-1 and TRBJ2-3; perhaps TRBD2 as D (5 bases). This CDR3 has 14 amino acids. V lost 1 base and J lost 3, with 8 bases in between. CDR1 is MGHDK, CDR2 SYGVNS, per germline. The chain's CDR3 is CASSEWRATDTQYF. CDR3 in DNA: TGTGCCAGCAGTGAATGGCGGGCGACAGATACGCAGTATTTT.

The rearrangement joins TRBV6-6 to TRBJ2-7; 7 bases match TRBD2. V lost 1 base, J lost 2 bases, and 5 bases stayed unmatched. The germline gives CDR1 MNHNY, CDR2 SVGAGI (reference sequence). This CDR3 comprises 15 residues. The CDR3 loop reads CASSYYEGGPYEQYF. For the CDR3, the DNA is TGTGCCAGCAGTTACTATGAGGGAGGGCCCTACGAGCAGTACTTC.

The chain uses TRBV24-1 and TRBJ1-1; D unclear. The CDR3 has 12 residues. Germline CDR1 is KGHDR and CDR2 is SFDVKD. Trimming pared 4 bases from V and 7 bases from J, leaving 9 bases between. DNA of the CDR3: TGTGCCACCAGTGAGGGCTACGGTGAAGCTTTCTTT. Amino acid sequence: CATSEGYGEAFF.

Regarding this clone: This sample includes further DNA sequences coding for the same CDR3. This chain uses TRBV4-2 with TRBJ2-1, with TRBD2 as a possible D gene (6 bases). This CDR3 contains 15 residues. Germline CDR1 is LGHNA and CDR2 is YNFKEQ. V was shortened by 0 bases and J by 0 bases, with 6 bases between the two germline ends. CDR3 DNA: TGTGCCAGCAGCCAAGAGGGGGGCTCCTACAATGAGCAGTTCTTC. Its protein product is CASSQEGGSYNEQFF.

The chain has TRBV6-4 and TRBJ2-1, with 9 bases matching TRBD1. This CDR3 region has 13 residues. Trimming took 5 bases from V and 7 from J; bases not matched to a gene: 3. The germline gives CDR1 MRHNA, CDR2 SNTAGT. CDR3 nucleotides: TGTGCCAGCAGTAGGGACAGGGTTAATGAGCAGTTCTTC. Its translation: CASSRDRVNEQFF.

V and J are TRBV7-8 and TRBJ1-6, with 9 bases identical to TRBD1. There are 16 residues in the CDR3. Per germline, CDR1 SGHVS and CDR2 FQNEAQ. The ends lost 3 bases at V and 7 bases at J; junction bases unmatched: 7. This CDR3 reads CASSFGLTGGNSPLHF. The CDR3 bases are TGTGCCAGCAGCTTCGGACTGACAGGGGGAAATTCACCCCTCCACTTT.

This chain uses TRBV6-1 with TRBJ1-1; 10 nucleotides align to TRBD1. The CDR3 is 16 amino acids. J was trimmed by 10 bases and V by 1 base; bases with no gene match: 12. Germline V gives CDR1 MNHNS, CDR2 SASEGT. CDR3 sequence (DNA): TGTGCCAGCAGTGAAGGGTCGTCGGGACAGGGGATTATAGCTTTCTTT. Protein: CASSEGSSGQGIIAFF.

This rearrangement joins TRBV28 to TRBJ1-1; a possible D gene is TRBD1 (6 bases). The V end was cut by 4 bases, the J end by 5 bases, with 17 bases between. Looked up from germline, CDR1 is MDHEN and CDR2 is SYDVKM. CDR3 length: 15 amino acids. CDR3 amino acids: CASSSPDTTGTEAFF. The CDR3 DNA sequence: TGTGCCAGCAGTTCACCGGACACTACAGGGACTGAAGCTTTCTTT. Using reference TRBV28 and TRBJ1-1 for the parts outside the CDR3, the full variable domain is DVKVTQSSRYLVKRTGEKVFLECVQDMDHENMFWYRQDPGLGLRLIYFSYDVKMKEKGDIPEGYSVSREKKERFSLILESASTNQTSMYLCASSSPDTTGTEAFFGQGTRLTVV.

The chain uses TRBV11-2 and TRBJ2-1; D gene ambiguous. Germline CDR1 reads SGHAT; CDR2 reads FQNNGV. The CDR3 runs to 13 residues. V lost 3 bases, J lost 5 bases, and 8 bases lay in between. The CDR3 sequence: CASSFGLNNEQFF. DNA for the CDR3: TGTGCCAGCAGCTTCGGGTTAAACAATGAGCAGTTCTTC. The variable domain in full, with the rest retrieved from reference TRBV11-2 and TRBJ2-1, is EAGVAQSPRYKIIEKRQSVAFWCNPISGHATLYWYQQILGQGPKLLIQFQNNGVVDDSQLPKDRFSAERLKGVDSTLKIQPAKLEDSAVYLCASSFGLNNEQFFGPGTRLTVL.

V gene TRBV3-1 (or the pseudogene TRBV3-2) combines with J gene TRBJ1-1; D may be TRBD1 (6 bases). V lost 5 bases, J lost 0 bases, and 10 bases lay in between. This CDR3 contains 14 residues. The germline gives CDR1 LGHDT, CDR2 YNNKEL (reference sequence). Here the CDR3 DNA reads TGTGCCAGCAGCACCGGGACACTGAACACTGAAGCTTTCTTT. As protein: CASSTGTLNTEAFF.

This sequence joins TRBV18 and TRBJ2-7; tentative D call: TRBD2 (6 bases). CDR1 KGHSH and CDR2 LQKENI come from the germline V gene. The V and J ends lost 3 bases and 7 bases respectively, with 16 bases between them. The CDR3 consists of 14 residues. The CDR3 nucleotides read TGTGCCAGCTCACCGGGACTCGATTTTGGTGAGCAGTACTTC. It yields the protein CASSPGLDFGEQYF.

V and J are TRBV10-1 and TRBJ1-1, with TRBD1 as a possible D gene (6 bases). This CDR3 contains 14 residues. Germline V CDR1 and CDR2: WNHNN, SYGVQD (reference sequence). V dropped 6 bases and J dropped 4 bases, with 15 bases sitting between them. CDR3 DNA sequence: TGCGCCAGCAGCCTACAGGGTGAAGGCACTGAAGCTTTCTTT. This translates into CASSLQGEGTEAFF.

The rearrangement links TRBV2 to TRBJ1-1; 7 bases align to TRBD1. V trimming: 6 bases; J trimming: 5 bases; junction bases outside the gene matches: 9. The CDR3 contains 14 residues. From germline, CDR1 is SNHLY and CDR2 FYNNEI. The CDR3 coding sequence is TGTGCCAGCAGCCTTACAGGGGTGGGGACTGAAGCTTTCTTT. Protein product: CASSLTGVGTEAFF.